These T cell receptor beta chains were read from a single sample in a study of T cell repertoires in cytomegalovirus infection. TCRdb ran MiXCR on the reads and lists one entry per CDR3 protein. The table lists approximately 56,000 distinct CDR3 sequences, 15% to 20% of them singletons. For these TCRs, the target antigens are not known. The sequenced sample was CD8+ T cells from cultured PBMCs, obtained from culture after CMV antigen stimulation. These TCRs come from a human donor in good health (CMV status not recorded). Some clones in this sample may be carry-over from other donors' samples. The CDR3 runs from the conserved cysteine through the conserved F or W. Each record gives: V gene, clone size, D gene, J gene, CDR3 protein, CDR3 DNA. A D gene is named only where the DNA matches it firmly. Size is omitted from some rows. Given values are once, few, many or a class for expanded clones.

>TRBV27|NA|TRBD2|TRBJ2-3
CASSLELAGTRTDTQYF
TGTGCCAGCAGTCTCGAACTAGCGGGGACCCGCACAGATACGCAGTATTTT
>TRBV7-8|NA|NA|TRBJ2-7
CASSQSGPHYEQYF
TGTGCCAGCAGTCAATCGGGACCGCACTACGAGCAGTACTTC
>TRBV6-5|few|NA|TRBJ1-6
CASSTSGGDRNSPLHF
NA
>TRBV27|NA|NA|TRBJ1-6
CASSLEARYNSPLHF
TGTGCCAGCAGTTTAGAGGCCAGATATAATTCACCCCTCCACTTT
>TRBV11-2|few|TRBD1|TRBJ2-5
CASSLGGQGGQGTQYF
TGTGCCAGCAGCTTAGGTGGACAGGGTGGGCAAGGGACCCAGTACTTC
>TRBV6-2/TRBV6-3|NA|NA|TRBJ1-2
CASSFETDNYGYTF
TGTGCCAGCAGTTTCGAGACAGATAACTATGGCTACACCTTC
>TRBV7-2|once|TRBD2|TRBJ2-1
CASSPKLAGGPSPYNEQFF
TGTGCCAGCAGCCCCAAACTAGCGGGGGGGCCCTCCCCCTACAATGAGCAGTTCTTC
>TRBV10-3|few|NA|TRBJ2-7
CAISVPRSGTTGQYF
TGTGCCATCAGTGTCCCACGTTCCGGGACCACCGGGCAGTACTTC
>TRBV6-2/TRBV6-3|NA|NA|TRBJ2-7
CASSYQGIYEQYF
TGTGCCAGCAGTTACCAGGGAATCTACGAGCAGTACTTC
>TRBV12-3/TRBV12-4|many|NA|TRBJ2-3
CATRLGRVTDTQYF
TGTGCCACCCGATTGGGCAGGGTCACAGATACGCAGTATTTT
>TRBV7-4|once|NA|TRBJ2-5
CASSSYREETQYF
TGTGCCAGCAGCTCTTACAGGGAAGAGACCCAGTACTTC
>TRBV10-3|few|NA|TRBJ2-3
CAISGRIRLGTTDTQYF
TGTGCCATCAGTGGGAGGATTAGACTAGGCACCACAGATACGCAGTATTTT
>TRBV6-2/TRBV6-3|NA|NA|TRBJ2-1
CASSAGTSYNEQFF
TGTGCCAGCAGCGCCGGGACGAGCTACAATGAGCAGTTCTTC
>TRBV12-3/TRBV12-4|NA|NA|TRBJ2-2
CASSFFGGLDTGELFF
TGTGCCAGCAGTTTTTTTGGGGGCCTCGACACCGGGGAGCTGTTTTTT
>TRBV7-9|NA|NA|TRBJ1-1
CASSSTQRMNTEAFF
TGTGCCAGCAGCTCCACACAGCGGATGAACACTGAAGCTTTCTTT
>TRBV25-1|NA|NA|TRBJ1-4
CASWGVTNEKLFF
TGTGCCAGCTGGGGGGTGACTAATGAAAAACTGTTTTTT
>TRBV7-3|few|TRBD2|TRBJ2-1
CASSLVGGADEQFF
TGTGCCAGCAGCTTAGTCGGGGGGGCCGATGAGCAGTTCTTC
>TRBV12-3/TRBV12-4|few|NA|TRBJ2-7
CASSLRNRNRIYEQYF
TGTGCCAGCAGTTTAAGGAACAGGAATCGAATATACGAGCAGTACTTC
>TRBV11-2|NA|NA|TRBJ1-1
CASRTSGTANTEAFF
TGTGCCAGCAGGACTTCCGGGACGGCGAACACTGAAGCTTTCTTT
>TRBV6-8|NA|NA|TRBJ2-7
CAFHPTVSYEQYF
TGTGCCTTTCACCCGACTGTATCCTACGAGCAGTACTTC
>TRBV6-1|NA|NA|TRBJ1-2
CASSEFGPGEAYGYTF
TGTGCCAGCAGTGAGTTCGGTCCGGGGGAGGCTTATGGCTACACCTTC
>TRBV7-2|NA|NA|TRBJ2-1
CASSLEAYNEQFF
TGTGCCAGCAGCTTAGAGGCTTACAATGAGCAGTTCTTC
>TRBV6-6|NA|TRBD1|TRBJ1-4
CASSYRGPRLETNEKLFF
TGTGCCAGCAGTTACAGGGGGCCTCGGCTCGAAACTAATGAAAAACTGTTTTTT